This TCR beta chain was sequenced during a study of shared clonotypes between healthy human individuals. Turning to the study itself: Three men and a couple of women, aged 18 to 49, were donors.

Study observations and caveats: Among non-shared clonotypes, generation probabilities were lower than among those shared by all four donors. Enrolling few donors narrowed the genetic and exposure-history diversity that was represented.

Remarks on this clone: Its antigen is as yet unknown.

Sequenced by immunoSEQ multiplex PCR; TCRdb stores in-frame clones only, minus some. Counted here are roughly 550,000 clones, 95% occurring once; the ten biggest clones make up 0.1% to 0.11%. It was CD45RO-negative cells, positively selected for CCR7, that made up naive CD8 cells, with terminally differentiated effector memory CD45RA+ cells excluded. Adult donors, all healthy and HIV-negative, had no recent acute infections or vaccinations. The CDR3 is 16 residues long. Germline V gene sequence: CDR1 GTSNPN, CDR2 SVGIG (reference sequence). V was shortened by 2 bases and J by 3 bases, with 16 bases between the two germline ends.

Sequenced: naive CD8+ T cells sorted from blood. The sequence was obtained from a woman between 25 and 40 years old in good health. The chain carries TRBV30 and TRBJ1-4; unclear D gene. The CDR3 sequence: CAWSSGTTSPNEKLFF. The CDR3 nucleotides read TGTGCCTGGAGTTCAGGTACCACTAGTCCTAATGAAAAACTGTTTTTT.